The T cell receptor (beta chain) under discussion was sequenced for a study of cytomegalovirus exposure and HLA in healthy donors. Note on this clone: Its antigen remains unidentified.

The donors were healthy bone marrow donors. Researchers ran the PCR with 60 Vbeta and 13 Jbeta primers. Measured with immunoSEQ multiplex PCR; TCRdb has only the in-frame clones, and not every one. The data show some 170,000 clones, roughly four fifths seen once. The V and J ends lost 3 bases and 5 bases, in that order; junction bases with no gene match: 4. This CDR3 spans 16 amino acids. The V gene's germline CDR1 is LGHNA and CDR2 YNFKEQ. Overall study results and limits: What TCR beta sequences reportedly achieved was accurate prediction of HLA-A and HLA-B alleles in most subjects. Beyond CMV serostatus, there was no information to go on about immune exposure. With later analysis, a missense DCLRE1C variant became linked to TCR beta V- and J-gene trimming.

This chain joins TRBV4-2 and TRBJ2-3, with 14 nucleotides matching TRBD2. This sequence originates from a man in his fifties in good health and CMV-seropositive. The sequencing sample was made of PBMCs. The CDR3, as DNA: TGTGCCAGCAGCCAGACGGGACTAGCGGGAGTAGATACGCAGTATTTT. Translation: CASSQTGLAGVDTQYF.